The text below deals with one T cell receptor (beta chain). Its antigen specificity is not known. No qualities accompany the bases; no much larger clone lies one base away. This record belongs to a study of T cell responses to AZD1222 COVID-19 vaccine (dated by TCRdb to the early 2020s). At the level of the whole study: TCR sequencing covered some 250 trial participants: 200 to 220 given two doses of AZD1222 and approximately 26 given two doses of MenACWY control vaccine. Trial participants were enrolled by age into subgroups of 18-55, 56-69 and 70-plus years, and about 150, 27 and 61 TCR-sequenced participants, respectively, were included in these subgroups. Study-wide findings and limitations: Spike-specific TCR breadth and depth rose significantly after two AZD1222 doses compared with day 0 and with MenACWY recipients. Conclusions about previously exposed vaccinees were limited because only a handful of AZD1222 recipients were SARS-CoV-2 seropositive at baseline. Because no samples from the day 14 peak response were available, repertoires could be characterized only after the peak T cell response. In the small 56-69-year group, the increase in depth fell short of significance, most likely because of low power. The vaccine-associated CD4 TCRs covered the entire spike protein, and the dominant responses fell in regions 160-218 and 743-854. Participants were mostly white British and included more females than males, and it was suggested by the authors that clonal diversity may have been underestimated. Reportedly, almost half of the unique spike-specific TCRs recognized epitopes lying outside the regions that are mutated in the B.1.351 and B.1.1.7 variants.

The time point label of this sample denotes: about 28 days (+/-7) after the second vaccine dose. AZD1222 recipients with second doses at about 4 weeks or about 12 weeks were pooled, because spike-specific TCR depth and breadth did not differ between schedules. Vaccinee samples came from UK trials COV001 and COV002, including a single-blind randomized controlled phase 2/3 trial of AZD1222 (ChAdOx1 nCoV-19) in healthy adults. For TCRbeta chain sequencing, PBMC samples were collected from trial participants at day 0 and at day 28 after the second dose. The junction carries 20 bases between V and J, which are trimmed by 6 bases and 0 bases respectively. Reading the germline V gene gives CDR1 MDHEN and CDR2 SYDVKM. The cysteine opens and the phenylalanine closes a CDR3 of 17 amino acids. CDR3 DNA is the only sequence kept; it has 51 bases, read in frame from the first base. The CDR3 regions of human TCRbeta chains were subjected to immunosequencing. In the source study's methods: TCRs in the repertoires were compared against a reference library of SARS-CoV-2-specific TCRs that had been generated with the MIRA antigen-specificity platform. Breadth was defined as the fraction of unique TCRs that were SARS-CoV-2-associated, and depth was defined as the fraction of total T cells that were SARS-CoV-2-associated. Using the MIRA data, every spike-specific TCR was mapped to the spike region that the TCR reacted to and assigned to either a CD4 or a CD8 class. Log10-transformed breadth and depth values were compared by one-way ANOVA with Sidak's multiple comparisons tests. TCRdb took over this immuneACCESS table, retaining in-frame rearrangements with V and J assigned. Such tables are incomplete; in checked studies, under half of the missing clones stem from an unresolved V gene, and the remainder is unexplained. V, J and clone size derive from that table, while D and trimming were established from the DNA sequence. Within this sample are about 180,000 clones, with roughly 88% of them counted one time only. The top ten hold roughly 10% of the sample.

This sequence uses TRBV28 and TRBJ1-1; the D gene identity is not certain. Sequencing was performed on peripheral blood, taken 28 days after the second AZD1222 dose. The sequence was obtained from an adult who received the AZD1222 COVID-19 vaccine. The CDR3 has the sequence CASSLEEGFKMNTEAFF. The bases read TGTGCCAGCAGCCTCGAGGAGGGTTTTAAGATGAACACTGAAGCTTTCTTT.